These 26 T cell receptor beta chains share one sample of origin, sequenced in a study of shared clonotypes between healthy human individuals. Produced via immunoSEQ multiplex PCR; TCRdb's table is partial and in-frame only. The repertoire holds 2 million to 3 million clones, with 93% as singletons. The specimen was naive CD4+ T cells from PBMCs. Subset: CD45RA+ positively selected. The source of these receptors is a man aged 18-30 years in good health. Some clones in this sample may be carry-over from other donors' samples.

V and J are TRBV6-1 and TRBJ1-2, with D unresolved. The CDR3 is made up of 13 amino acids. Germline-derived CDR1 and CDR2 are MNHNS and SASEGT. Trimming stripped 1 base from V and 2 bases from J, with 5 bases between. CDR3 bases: TGTGCCAGCAGTGAAGTCCTAAACTATGGCTACACCTTC. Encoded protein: CASSEVLNYGYTF.

The CDR3 region has the DNA TGTGCCAGCAGCTTCGGACATCAAGAGACCCAGTACTTC. The encoded protein is CASSFGHQETQYF. This chain links TRBV7-7 with TRBJ2-5, with D perhaps matching TRBD1 (5 bases). V lost 3 bases to trimming and J lost 2 bases, with 7 bases between them. In germline, CDR1 is SSHAT, CDR2 FNYEAQ (reference sequence). This CDR3 has 13 residues.

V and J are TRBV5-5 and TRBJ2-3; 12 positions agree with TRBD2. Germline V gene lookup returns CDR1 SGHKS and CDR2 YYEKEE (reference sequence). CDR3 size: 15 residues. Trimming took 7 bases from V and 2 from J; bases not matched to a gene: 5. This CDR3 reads CASLLAGGLTDTQYF. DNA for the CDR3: TGTGCCAGCCTGCTAGCGGGAGGGCTCACAGATACGCAGTATTTT.

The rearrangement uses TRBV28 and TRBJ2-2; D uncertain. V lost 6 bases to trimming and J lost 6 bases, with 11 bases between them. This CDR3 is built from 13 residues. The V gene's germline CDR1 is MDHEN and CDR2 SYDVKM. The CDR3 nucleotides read TGTGCCAGCAGCTCCCCTTCCCCCGGGGAGCTGTTTTTT. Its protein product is CASSSPSPGELFF.

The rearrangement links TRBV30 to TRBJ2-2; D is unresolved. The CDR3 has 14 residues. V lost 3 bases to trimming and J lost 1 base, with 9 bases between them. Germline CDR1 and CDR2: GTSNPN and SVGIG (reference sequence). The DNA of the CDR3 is TGTGCCTGGAGAACGGCAGGGAACACCGGGGAGCTGTTTTTT. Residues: CAWRTAGNTGELFF.

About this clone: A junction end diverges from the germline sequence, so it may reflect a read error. The CDR3 nucleotides read TGTGCCAGCAGTATGGGACTAGCGGCTAAAGAGGCCCAGTACTTC. Encoded protein: CASSMGLAAKEAQYF. The rearrangement uses TRBV28 and TRBJ2-5; the match to TRBD2 covers 11 bases. The CDR3 is made up of 15 amino acids. Germline CDR1 is MDHEN and CDR2 is SYDVKM.

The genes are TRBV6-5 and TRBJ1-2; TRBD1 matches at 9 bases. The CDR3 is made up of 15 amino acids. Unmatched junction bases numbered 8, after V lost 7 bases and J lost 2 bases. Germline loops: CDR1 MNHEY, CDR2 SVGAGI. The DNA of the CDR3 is TGTGCCAGCAAAGATACCGGGACAGGGAACTATGGCTACACCTTC. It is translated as CASKDTGTGNYGYTF.

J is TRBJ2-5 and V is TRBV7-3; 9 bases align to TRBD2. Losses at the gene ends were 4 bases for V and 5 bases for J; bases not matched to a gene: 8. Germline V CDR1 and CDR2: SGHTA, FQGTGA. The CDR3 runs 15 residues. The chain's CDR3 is CASSSGLASWETQYF. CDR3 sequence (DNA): TGTGCCAGCAGCTCGGGACTAGCTAGTTGGGAGACCCAGTACTTC.

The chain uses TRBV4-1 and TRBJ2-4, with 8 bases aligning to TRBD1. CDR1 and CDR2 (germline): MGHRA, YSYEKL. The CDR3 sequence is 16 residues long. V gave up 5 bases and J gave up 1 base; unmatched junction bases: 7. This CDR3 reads CASSARTGMAKNIQYF. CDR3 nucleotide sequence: TGCGCCAGCAGCGCCCGGACAGGGATGGCCAAAAACATTCAGTACTTC.

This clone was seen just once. The DNA of the CDR3 is TGCGCCAGCAGCTTGGGCCCCGCAGGGGGCTATGGCTACACCTTC. This codes for CASSLGPAGGYGYTF. The V and J genes are TRBV5-1 and TRBJ1-2; 7 bases line up with TRBD1. The CDR3 length is 15 residues. After removal of 0 bases from V and 4 bases from J, the junction contained 6 bases not matched to a gene. CDR1 and CDR2 (germline): SGHRS, YFSETQ. Combining the CDR3 with reference TRBV5-1 and TRBJ1-2 gives the whole variable domain KAGVTQTPRYLIKTRGQQVTLSCSPISGHRSVSWYQQTPGQGLQFLFEYFSETQRNKGNFPGRFSGRQFSNSRSEMNVSTLELGDSALYLCASSLGPAGGYGYTFGSGTRLTVV.

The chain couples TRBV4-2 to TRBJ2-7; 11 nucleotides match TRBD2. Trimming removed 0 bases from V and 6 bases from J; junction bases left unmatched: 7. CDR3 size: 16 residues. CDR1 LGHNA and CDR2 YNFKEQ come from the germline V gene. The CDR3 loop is CASSQDISGRAAEQYF. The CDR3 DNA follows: TGTGCCAGCAGCCAAGATATTAGCGGGAGGGCCGCCGAGCAGTACTTC.

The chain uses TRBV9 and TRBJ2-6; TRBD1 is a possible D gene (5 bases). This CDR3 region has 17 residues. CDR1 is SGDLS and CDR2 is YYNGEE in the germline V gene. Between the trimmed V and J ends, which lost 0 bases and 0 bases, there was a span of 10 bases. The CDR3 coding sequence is TGTGCCAGCAGCGTAGAAGGTAGGGGCTCTGGGGCCAACGTCCTGACTTTC. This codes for CASSVEGRGSGANVLTF. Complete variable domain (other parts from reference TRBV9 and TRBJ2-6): DSGVTQTPKHLITATGQRVTLRCSPRSGDLSVYWYQQSLDQGLQFLIQYYNGEERAKGNILERFSAQQFPDLHSELNLSSLELGDSALYFCASSVEGRGSGANVLTFGAGSRLTVL.

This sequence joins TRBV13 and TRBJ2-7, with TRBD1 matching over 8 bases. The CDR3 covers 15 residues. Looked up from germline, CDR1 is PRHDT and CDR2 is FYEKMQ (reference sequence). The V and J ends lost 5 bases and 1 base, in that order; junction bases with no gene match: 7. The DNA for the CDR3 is TGTGCCAGCAGCGAGTGGACAGGGCAGTCCTACGAGCAGTACTTC. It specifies CASSEWTGQSYEQYF.

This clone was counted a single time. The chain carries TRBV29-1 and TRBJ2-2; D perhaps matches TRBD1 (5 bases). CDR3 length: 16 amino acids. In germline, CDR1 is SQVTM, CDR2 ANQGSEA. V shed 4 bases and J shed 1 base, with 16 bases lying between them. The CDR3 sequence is CSVGGPGQGNTGELFF. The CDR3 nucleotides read TGCAGCGTTGGCGGACCAGGGCAGGGGAACACCGGGGAGCTGTTTTTT.

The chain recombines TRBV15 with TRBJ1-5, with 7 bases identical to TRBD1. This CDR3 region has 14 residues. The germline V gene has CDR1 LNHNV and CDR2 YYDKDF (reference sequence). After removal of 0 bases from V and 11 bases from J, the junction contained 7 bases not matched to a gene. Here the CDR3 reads CATSREQGGQAQHF. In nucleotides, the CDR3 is TGTGCCACCAGCAGAGAGCAAGGGGGCCAGGCCCAGCATTTT.

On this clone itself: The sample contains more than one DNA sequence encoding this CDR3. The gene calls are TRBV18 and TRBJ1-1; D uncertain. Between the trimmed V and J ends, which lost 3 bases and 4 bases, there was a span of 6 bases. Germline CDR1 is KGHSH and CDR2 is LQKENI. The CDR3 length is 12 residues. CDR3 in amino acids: CASSPGPTEAFF. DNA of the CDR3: TGTGCCAGCTCACCGGGCCCCACTGAAGCTTTCTTT. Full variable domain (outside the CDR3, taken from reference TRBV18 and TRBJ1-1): NAGVMQNPRHLVRRRGQEARLRCSPMKGHSHVYWYRQLPEEGLKFMVYLQKENIIDESGMPKERFSAEFPKEGPSILRIQQVVRGDSAAYFCASSPGPTEAFFGQGTRLTVV.

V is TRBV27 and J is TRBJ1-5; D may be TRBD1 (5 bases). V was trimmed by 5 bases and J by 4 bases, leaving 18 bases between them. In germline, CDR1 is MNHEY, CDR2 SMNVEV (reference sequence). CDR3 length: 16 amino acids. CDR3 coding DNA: TGTGCCAGCAGTCCAATATTCGTTCAGGGAAATCAGCCCCAGCATTTT. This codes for CASSPIFVQGNQPQHF.

For the CDR3, the DNA is TGCGCCAGCAGCCAAGCCGACAGGGGGCTTGATGGCTACACCTTC. This translates into CASSQADRGLDGYTF. The V and J genes are TRBV4-3 and TRBJ1-2; 10 positions match TRBD1. Germline CDR1 is LGHNA and CDR2 is YSLEER. CDR3 size: 15 residues. Trimming took 1 base from V and 6 from J; bases not matched to a gene: 5.

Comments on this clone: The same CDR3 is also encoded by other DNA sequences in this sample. CDR3: CASSLLAASYNEQFF. As DNA, the CDR3 is TGCGCCAGCAGCTTGTTAGCGGCATCCTACAATGAGCAGTTCTTC. The chain couples TRBV5-1 to TRBJ2-1, with D possibly matching TRBD2 (6 bases). V gave up 1 base and J gave up 1 base, with 9 bases separating them. CDR1 and CDR2 from the germline V gene are SGHRS and YFSETQ. The CDR3 length is 15 residues.

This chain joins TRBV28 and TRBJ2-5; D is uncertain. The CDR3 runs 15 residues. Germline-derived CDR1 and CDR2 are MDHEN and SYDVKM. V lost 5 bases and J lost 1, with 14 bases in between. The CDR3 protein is CASSPHRPVQETQYF. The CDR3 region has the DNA TGTGCCAGCAGTCCGCACCGACCGGTCCAAGAGACCCAGTACTTC. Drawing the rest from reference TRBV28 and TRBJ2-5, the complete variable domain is DVKVTQSSRYLVKRTGEKVFLECVQDMDHENMFWYRQDPGLGLRLIYFSYDVKMKEKGDIPEGYSVSREKKERFSLILESASTNQTSMYLCASSPHRPVQETQYFGPGTRLLVL.

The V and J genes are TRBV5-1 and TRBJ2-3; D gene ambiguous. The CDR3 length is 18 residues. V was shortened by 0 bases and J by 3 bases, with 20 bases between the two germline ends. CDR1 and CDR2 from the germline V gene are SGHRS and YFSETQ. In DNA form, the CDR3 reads TGCGCCAGCAGCTTGGTGGGCCCTAGAAAATTAGATACAGATACGCAGTATTTT. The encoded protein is CASSLVGPRKLDTDTQYF. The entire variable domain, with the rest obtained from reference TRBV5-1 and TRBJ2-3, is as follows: KAGVTQTPRYLIKTRGQQVTLSCSPISGHRSVSWYQQTPGQGLQFLFEYFSETQRNKGNFPGRFSGRQFSNSRSEMNVSTLELGDSALYLCASSLVGPRKLDTDTQYFGPGTRLTVL.

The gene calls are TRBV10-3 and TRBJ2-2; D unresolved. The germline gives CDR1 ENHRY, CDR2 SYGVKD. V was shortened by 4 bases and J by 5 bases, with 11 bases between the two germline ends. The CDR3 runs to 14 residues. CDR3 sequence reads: CAISGAEPTGELFF. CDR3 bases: TGTGCCATCAGTGGTGCGGAACCGACCGGGGAGCTGTTTTTT.

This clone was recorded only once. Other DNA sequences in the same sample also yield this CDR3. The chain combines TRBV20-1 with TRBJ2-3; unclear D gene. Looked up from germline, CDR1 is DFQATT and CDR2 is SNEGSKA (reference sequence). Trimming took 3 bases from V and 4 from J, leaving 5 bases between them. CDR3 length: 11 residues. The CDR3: CSASLADTQYF. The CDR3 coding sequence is TGCAGTGCTAGTTTGGCAGATACGCAGTATTTT.

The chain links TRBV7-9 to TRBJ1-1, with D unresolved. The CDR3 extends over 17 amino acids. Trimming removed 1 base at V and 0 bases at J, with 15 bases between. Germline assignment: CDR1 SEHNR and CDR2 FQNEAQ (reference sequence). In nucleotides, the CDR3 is TGTGCCAGCAGCTTAGTTGGGAGTGCGGGGATGAACACTGAAGCTTTCTTT. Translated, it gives CASSLVGSAGMNTEAFF.

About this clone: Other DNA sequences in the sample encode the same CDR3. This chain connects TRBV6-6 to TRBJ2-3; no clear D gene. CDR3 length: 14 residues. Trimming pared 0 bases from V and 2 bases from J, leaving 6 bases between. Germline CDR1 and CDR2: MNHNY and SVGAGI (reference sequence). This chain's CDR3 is CASSYSRTTDTQYF. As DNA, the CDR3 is TGTGCCAGCAGTTACTCGCGGACCACAGATACGCAGTATTTT.

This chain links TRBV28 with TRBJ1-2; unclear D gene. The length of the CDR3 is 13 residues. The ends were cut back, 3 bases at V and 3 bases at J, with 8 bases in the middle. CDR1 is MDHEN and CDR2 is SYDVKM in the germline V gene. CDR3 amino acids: CASSLGTYYGYTF. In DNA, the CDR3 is TGTGCCAGCAGTTTGGGCACCTACTATGGCTACACCTTC.